This passage covers 6 T cell receptor beta chains from one sample sequenced in a study of shared clonotypes between healthy human individuals. Generated by immunoSEQ multiplex PCR, the TCRdb table keeps only in-frame clones and is missing some. The sample has around 1.9 million clones, about 93% seen once; the top ten hold around 1.7%. Naive CD8 cells lacked CD45RO, underwent positive selection for CCR7 and left out terminally differentiated effector memory CD45RA+ cells. Material: naive CD8+ T cells from PBMCs. All receptors come from a man between 18 and 35 years old in good health. Some clones in this sample may be carry-over from other donors' samples.

J is TRBJ2-3 and V is TRBV7-8; 11 bases agree with TRBD2. Trimming at V came to 0 bases and at J to 7 bases, leaving 12 bases not matched to a gene. Germline V gene sequence: CDR1 SGHVS, CDR2 FQNEAQ. The CDR3 covers 18 residues. The CDR3: CASSLAPSGRRRMYTQYF. CDR3 DNA sequence: TGTGCCAGCAGCTTAGCGCCTAGCGGGAGGAGGAGAATGTATACGCAGTATTTT.

V gene TRBV7-9 combines with J gene TRBJ2-1; D is unclear. V lost 5 bases to trimming and J lost 2 bases, with 19 bases between them. Germline CDR1 is SEHNR and CDR2 is FQNEAQ (reference sequence). The CDR3 spans 17 residues. CDR3 loop: CASSPPFGKKPYNEQFF. In DNA form, the CDR3 reads TGTGCCAGCAGCCCACCGTTTGGGAAGAAGCCCTACAATGAGCAGTTCTTC.

V usage is TRBV15 and J usage is TRBJ1-1; 8 bases fit TRBD1. The germline V gene has CDR1 LNHNV and CDR2 YYDKDF (reference sequence). V lost 3 bases, J lost 4 bases, and 13 bases stayed unmatched. The CDR3 runs 17 residues. Here the CDR3 reads CATSSNPLGQGGTEAFF. The CDR3 DNA follows: TGTGCCACCAGCAGTAACCCCCTCGGACAGGGAGGCACTGAAGCTTTCTTT.

As for this clone: This same CDR3 is encoded by further DNA sequences in the sample. This chain links TRBV28 with TRBJ2-3; possibly TRBD1 or TRBD2 for D (5 bases each). Trimming took 1 base from V and 3 from J, leaving 11 bases between them. This CDR3 region has 15 residues. Germline CDR1 reads MDHEN; CDR2 reads SYDVKM. CDR3 bases: TGTGCCAGCAGTTTATTTGGGGGTCGGACAGATACGCAGTATTTT. As protein: CASSLFGGRTDTQYF.

The rearrangement links TRBV7-6 to TRBJ2-5; unclear D gene. Germline V gene sequence: CDR1 SGHVS, CDR2 FNYEAQ. The CDR3 covers 15 residues. V was cut by 1 base and J by 5 bases, with 14 bases left in between. This chain's CDR3 is CASSLDGKGWETQYF. The CDR3, as DNA: TGTGCCAGCAGCTTAGACGGAAAGGGATGGGAGACCCAGTACTTC.

This clone has a single count. The chain couples TRBV15 to TRBJ2-7; D is unclear. CDR3 size: 14 residues. V lost 5 bases to trimming and J lost 2 bases, with 13 bases between them. CDR1 LNHNV and CDR2 YYDKDF come from the germline V gene (reference sequence). The CDR3 here is CATSPGGATYEQYF. CDR3 DNA sequence: TGTGCCACCAGCCCAGGTGGCGCAACCTACGAGCAGTACTTC.